This TCR beta chain emerged from a study of beta chain features in type 1 diabetes. Whole-study results and caveats: In type 1 diabetes patients, VDJ junctions had fewer insertions; deletions at these junctions were more frequent. Whether TCRB rearrangement is influenced by HLA type was left unresolved in this analysis.

The V end lost 4 bases, the J end lost 8 bases, and 8 bases lay between the germline ends. The length of the CDR3 is 11 residues. Germline V lookup: CDR1 SNHLY, CDR2 FYNNEI. Expressed TCRB transcripts were sequenced because the entire RNA isolate underwent reverse transcription. Produced via immunoSEQ multiplex PCR; TCRdb's table is partial and in-frame only. Here the sample spans roughly 610,000 clones, about 14% being singletons. This clone was picked up a small number of times. Antigen: not known. Sequenced material: naive CD4+ T cells from blood. The chain combines TRBV2 with TRBJ1-2; D is undetermined. This clonotype originated in a man aged 18 to 35 in good health. In DNA form, the CDR3 reads TGTGCCAGCAGTGCCGCGGTAGGCTACACCTTC. Translating it yields CASSAAVGYTF.